This T cell receptor (beta chain) came from a study of blood T cell repertoires in COVID-19. Study information: Samples of COVID-19 (acute and convalescent) were obtained from the United States, Italy and Spain. In each case, the material was cDNA or gDNA derived from T cells, B-cell-depleted T cells, or PBMCs.

The ends lost 4 bases at V and 3 bases at J; junction bases unmatched: 7. This CDR3 has 15 amino acids. The germline gives CDR1 SGHTA, CDR2 FQGTGA. Assay used: immunoSEQ multiplex PCR; TCRdb lists only in-frame clones, some missing. The table lists about 85,000 clones, around 89% of them singletons. The sequence was collected from a woman over 75 with active or convalescent COVID-19. Sequencing was performed on peripheral blood. J is TRBJ1-2 and V is TRBV7-3, with 8 bases matching TRBD1. The CDR3 nucleotides read TGTGCCAGCAGCTATTCAGGGGGCGCGGACTATGGCTACACCTTC. Amino acids: CASSYSGGADYGYTF.